A selection of T cell receptor beta chains follows, all from one sample in a study of identical twins. Via MiXCR, TCRdb re-called the 5' RACE reads, giving one row per CDR3 protein. The table has hundreds of thousands of distinct CDR3 sequences, roughly 18% seen once; the top ten hold roughly 13%. The data also belong to a second study, concerning T cells expressing NK-cell markers.

The sequencing sample was made of PBMCs. The receptors stem from a woman younger than 30 in good health. CDR3s include the opening cysteine and the closing phenylalanine or tryptophan. D genes are given only for firm matches. The size entry is marked missing in some rows and otherwise reads once, few, many or a size class.

D gene	V gene	J gene	clone size	CDR3 DNA	CDR3 protein
.	TRBV20-1	TRBJ1-1	.	TGCAGTGCTAGAGTGAGGGGGGGGACTGAAGCTTTCTTT	CSARVRGGTEAFF
.	TRBV4-3	TRBJ2-4	few	TGCGCCAGCAGCCAAGGGGGGGAAAACATTCAGTACTTC	CASSQGGENIQYF
.	TRBV29-1	TRBJ2-3	.	TGCAGCGTTGGGGTCGGGGTAGCAGATACGCAGTATTTT	CSVGVGVADTQYF
.	TRBV7-8	TRBJ2-5	few	TGTGCCAGCAGCCAAGGGACAACCTCAATCGAGACCCAGTACTTC	CASSQGTTSIETQYF
.	TRBV5-1	TRBJ2-2	few	TGCGCCAGCAGCTTAACCATACAAGTTACCGGGGAGCTGTTTTTT	CASSLTIQVTGELFF
TRBD1	TRBV6-2/TRBV6-3	TRBJ2-7	few	TGTGCCTCAACGGGACAGGGAACCCACGAGCAGTACTTC	CASTGQGTHEQYF
.	TRBV11-2	TRBJ2-1	.	TGTGCCAGCAGCTCGTTTGGACCGAATCTCGGCAATGAGCAGTTCTTC	CASSSFGPNLGNEQFF
TRBD2	TRBV9	TRBJ2-1	.	TGTGCCAGCAGCGTAGTGCAGCGGGAGAGTGAGCAGTTCTTC	CASSVVQRESEQFF
TRBD2	TRBV20-1	TRBJ2-1	many	TGCAGTGCTAGGTTTGGACTAGCGTTCAATGAGCAGTTCTTC	CSARFGLAFNEQFF
.	TRBV11-2	TRBJ2-7	.	TGTGCCAGCAGCGTGACGCCGGGAGCCTCCTACGAGCAGTACTTC	CASSVTPGASYEQYF
.	TRBV10-2	TRBJ2-3	.	TGCGCCAGTGGGACTACGCAGTATTTT	CASGTTQYF
TRBD2	TRBV11-2	TRBJ2-3	.	TGTGCCAGCAGCTGGGACGGGGGGGCGGATACGCAGTATTTT	CASSWDGGADTQYF
TRBD1	TRBV12-5	TRBJ2-3	.	TGTGCTAGTGGTTTGGCGCTACCGGGACAGGGGGCACATACGCAGTATTTT	CASGLALPGQGAHTQYF
.	TRBV7-8	TRBJ2-7	.	TGTGCCAGCAGCTTAGAAGGGCCTAACTACGAGCAGTACTTC	CASSLEGPNYEQYF
.	TRBV20-1	TRBJ1-4	.	TGCAGTGCTAGAGATCGGGGGGGCGCTAATGAAAAACTGTTTTTT	CSARDRGGANEKLFF
.	TRBV5-1	TRBJ2-1	few	TGCGCCAGCAGCTTGGTCCCCGGCTTTTACAATGAGCAGTTCTTC	CASSLVPGFYNEQFF
.	TRBV20-1	TRBJ2-1	.	TGCAGTGCTTATGGACAGTCCAATGAGCAGTTCTTC	CSAYGQSNEQFF
.	TRBV6-5	TRBJ1-5	many	TGTGCCAGCACCTTACGAGACAGCCCCCAGCCCCAGCATTTT	CASTLRDSPQPQHF